The entry below gives a single T cell receptor beta chain sequence along with its context. In the same sample, other DNA sequences code for this CDR3. The immunoSEQ assay was v3. The repertoire was sequenced with immunoSEQ multiplex PCR; TCRdb's copy has only in-frame clones and lacks some. The sample includes about 59,000 clones, more than 60% of them seen just once. The data stem from a study of TIL therapy for anti-PD-1-resistant metastatic lung cancer. Study information: Tumor harvest preceded PD-1/PD-L1 blockade, followed by nivolumab treatment.

V was shortened by 5 bases and J by 4 bases, with 5 bases between the two germline ends. Germline loops: CDR1 SGHTA, CDR2 FQGNSA. This CDR3 has 11 amino acids. Time point meaning: pre-treatment sample, taken before nivolumab and TIL therapy. Here the sequenced sample was blood, taken at baseline. The receptor was isolated from a person between 30 and 79 years old with non-small cell lung cancer. This chain connects TRBV7-2 to TRBJ2-5; D might be TRBD2 (5 bases). For the CDR3, the DNA is TGTGCCAGCAGCGCGGGAGAGACCCAGTACTTC. Protein sequence: CASSAGETQYF.